This T cell receptor beta chain was observed in a study of T cells after yellow fever vaccination. Points from the study as a whole: The study found a weaker secondary response that peaked faster, day 5 versus 15. Once the booster was given, most primary-vaccination clones reappeared, at more than 95% for CD4 and roughly 90% for CD8.

The CDR3 is made up of 12 amino acids. V was clipped by 11 bases and J by 5 bases; unmatched bases: 1. Germline assignment: CDR1 KGHDR and CDR2 SFDVKD. This clonotype showed up many times. The target antigen is unknown. Template-switching 5'RACE yielded the TCR cDNA; a universal primer site and UMIs were added in the process. Each CDR3 protein is one row after TCRdb ran MiXCR on the 5' RACE reads. The table records about 340,000 distinct CDR3 sequences, 9.5% to 15% of them present only once. Sequencing was performed on CD4+ T cells sorted from PBMCs, taken 15 days after the yellow fever booster vaccination. The chain employs TRBV24-1 and TRBJ2-3, with TRBD1 matching 12 bases. The origin of this receptor is a man aged 18 to 35 who received the YFV17D yellow fever vaccine. In nucleotides, the CDR3 is TGTGCCAGGGACAGGGGGCAAGATACGCAGTATTTT. Residues: CARDRGQDTQYF.